What follows are 29 T cell receptor beta chains derived from one specimen sequenced in a study of T-cell memory formation after mild COVID-19. Via MiXCR, TCRdb re-called the 5' RACE reads, giving one row per CDR3 protein. The sample consists of approximately 290,000 distinct CDR3 sequences, around 19% of them appearing once. The sequencing input was PBMCs or a T cell subset sorted from them (not recorded which). The receptor set was obtained from a man in his late teens or twenties who had mild COVID-19 (a few samples of this study predate the infection). Cell type and time point are not known.

The rearrangement joins TRBV28 to TRBJ2-3, with 8 bases that match TRBD1. Germline V gene data show CDR1 as MDHEN and CDR2 as SYDVKM. V was pared by 3 bases and J by 5 bases, with 13 bases of the junction left unmatched. CDR3 length: 17 residues. The CDR3 spells CASSLPTQGARVDTQYF. The CDR3, as DNA: TGTGCCAGCAGTTTGCCCACGCAGGGGGCGCGGGTAGATACGCAGTATTTT.

This clonotype was found a few times. The V and J genes are TRBV24-1 and TRBJ2-6; 8 bases map to TRBD1. V lost 2 bases to trimming and J lost 3 bases; unmatched junction nucleotides: 2. CDR3 length: 16 amino acids. Germline lookup yields CDR1 KGHDR and CDR2 SFDVKD. The CDR3: CATSDSGGSGANVLTF. In nucleotides, the CDR3 is TGTGCCACCAGTGATTCAGGGGGCAGTGGGGCCAACGTCCTGACTTTC.

This chain joins TRBV7-4 and TRBJ2-7; the match to TRBD1 covers 9 bases. The CDR3 consists of 14 residues. V was pared by 5 bases and J by 5 bases, with 7 bases of the junction left unmatched. In germline, CDR1 is SGHVT, CDR2 SQSDAQ. The CDR3 reads CASSGRDRVDEQYV. CDR3 coding DNA: TGTGCCAGCAGCGGCCGGGACAGGGTAGACGAGCAGTACGTC.

This chain joins TRBV6-1 and TRBJ2-2; maybe TRBD1 (5 bases). Germline lookup yields CDR1 MNHNS and CDR2 SASEGT. V lost 5 bases and J 2 bases, leaving 21 bases between the germline ends. This CDR3 contains 18 residues. The CDR3 DNA reads TGTGCCAGCAGTCCCCCACAGGCCACCCGGAGTAACACCGGGGAGCTGTTTTTT. This encodes CASSPPQATRSNTGELFF.

The chain links TRBV27 to TRBJ1-2, with D perhaps TRBD1 (5 bases). CDR3 length: 14 amino acids. CDR1 is MNHEY and CDR2 is SMNVEV in the germline V gene (reference sequence). Trimming took 1 base from V and 4 from J, leaving 10 bases between them. The CDR3, as DNA: TGTGCCAGCAGTTTATACAGGCACGTCTATGGCTACACCTTC. This sequence encodes CASSLYRHVYGYTF.

This rearrangement joins TRBV10-3 to TRBJ1-1; D unresolved. This CDR3 contains 15 residues. The V end lost 3 bases, the J end lost 3 bases, and 14 bases lay between the germline ends. Per germline, CDR1 ENHRY and CDR2 SYGVKD. CDR3 residues: CAISDTSIVDTEAFF. The CDR3, as DNA: TGTGCCATCAGTGATACAAGCATCGTCGACACTGAAGCTTTCTTT.

The chain combines TRBV4-3 with TRBJ1-2; no clear D gene. Germline CDR1 and CDR2: LGHNA and YSLEER. This CDR3 comprises 16 residues. V lost 5 bases and J 0 bases, leaving 16 bases between the germline ends. The CDR3 protein is CASSINPGYSNYGYTF. CDR3 DNA: TGCGCCAGCAGCATCAATCCGGGATACTCTAACTATGGCTACACCTTC.

This clonotype was observed a few times. The CDR3 sequence: CASSDETSTGELFF. The CDR3 DNA sequence: TGTGCCAGCAGTGACGAGACAAGTACCGGGGAGCTGTTTTTT. The chain carries TRBV6-4 and TRBJ2-2, with unresolved D. V was pared by 2 bases and J by 5 bases, with 9 bases between. Germline V gene data show CDR1 as MRHNA and CDR2 as SNTAGT. The CDR3 length is 14 residues.

This clonotype showed up just a few times. The chain links TRBV7-6 to TRBJ1-6; possibly TRBD1 for D (6 bases). Deletions cut 5 bases from V and 3 bases from J, with 11 bases between. CDR3 length equals 15 residues. CDR1 SGHVS and CDR2 FNYEAQ come from the germline V gene. The CDR3 DNA sequence: TGTGCCAGCAGCCGACAGGCGGACTATAATTCACCCCTCCACTTT. Translated, it gives CASSRQADYNSPLHF.

The chain is built from TRBV5-6 and TRBJ2-4; D tentatively fits TRBD1 or TRBD2 (5 bases each). The CDR3 spans 12 residues. Trimming pared 1 base from V and 13 bases from J, leaving 12 bases between. The germline gives CDR1 SGHDT, CDR2 YYEEEE. The CDR3 DNA reads TGTGCCAGCAGCTTGCTCGAGGGGCCACAGTACTTC. Its translation is CASSLLEGPQYF.

This clonotype was found many times. The chain links TRBV6-6 to TRBJ1-4; TRBD1 aligns across 7 bases. V lost 6 bases, J lost 5 bases, and 3 bases stayed unmatched. Germline CDR1 reads MNHNY; CDR2 reads SVGAGI (reference sequence). The CDR3 sequence is 13 residues long. CDR3 bases: TGTGCCAGCAGGACAGGGCCGAATGAAAAACTGTTTTTT. It translates to CASRTGPNEKLFF.

This sequence joins TRBV20-1 and TRBJ2-7; 7 nucleotides agree with TRBD1. The germline CDR1 and CDR2 sequences are DFQATT and SNEGSKA (reference sequence). With V trimmed by 2 bases and J by 4 bases, 5 bases remained unmatched. The CDR3 has 13 residues. The CDR3 nucleotides are TGCAGTGCTAGATTAGGGGGCGGATACGAGCAGTACTTC. It specifies CSARLGGGYEQYF.

The CDR3 coding sequence is TGTGCCAGCAGCTGGGGTCAGGTAGCCAAAAACATTCAGTACTTC. It specifies CASSWGQVAKNIQYF. This chain links TRBV5-4 with TRBJ2-4, with no clear D. The length of the CDR3 is 15 residues. Germline CDR1 and CDR2: SGHNT and YYREEE (reference sequence). V shed 3 bases and J shed 0 bases, with 10 bases lying between them.

The chain combines TRBV5-1 with TRBJ2-7; unclear D gene. Trimming pared 2 bases from V and 6 bases from J, leaving 12 bases between. The CDR3 is 13 amino acids. Germline V CDR1 and CDR2: SGHRS, YFSETQ. The CDR3 nucleotides are TGCGCCAGCAGCTTAGGTAGAACCGCCGAGCAGTACTTC. Amino acids: CASSLGRTAEQYF.

The chain combines TRBV30 with TRBJ2-7, with TRBD1 matching 7 bases. Trimming removed 2 bases from V and 3 bases from J; junction bases left unmatched: 7. CDR1 is GTSNPN and CDR2 is SVGIG in the germline V gene (reference sequence). CDR3 size: 14 residues. The CDR3 nucleotides read TGTGCCTGGAGTCCCCAGGGGGTGGACTACGAGCAGTACTTC. Translated, it gives CAWSPQGVDYEQYF.

This CDR3 is CASSSGQGNTIYF. CDR3 sequence (DNA): TGTGCCAGCAGCTCCGGGCAGGGAAACACCATATATTTT. The rearrangement links TRBV7-2 to TRBJ1-3; D is unresolved. V was pared by 4 bases and J by 4 bases, with 8 bases between. The germline V gene has CDR1 SGHTA and CDR2 FQGNSA. CDR3 length: 13 residues.

The CDR3 loop is CSATDQGQNPYEQYF. Written as DNA, the CDR3 is TGCAGTGCCACTGACCAGGGTCAAAACCCCTACGAGCAGTACTTC. V is TRBV20-1 and J is TRBJ2-7, with D possibly matching TRBD1 (5 bases). Germline CDR1 is DFQATT and CDR2 is SNEGSKA (reference sequence). The CDR3 runs to 15 residues. Trimming cost V 6 bases and J 2 bases, with 20 bases left between them.

The chain joins TRBV7-2 to TRBJ2-1; a possible D gene is TRBD2 (6 bases). Germline V CDR1 and CDR2: SGHTA, FQGNSA. This CDR3 region has 14 residues. V lost 7 bases, J lost 8 bases, and 18 bases lay in between. CDR3 in amino acids: CASTQGSGLHEQFF. In DNA form, the CDR3 reads TGTGCCAGCACCCAGGGTAGCGGCCTTCATGAGCAGTTCTTC.

This clonotype showed up just a few times. The CDR3 is CASSASLFTGELFF. The CDR3 DNA reads as TGCGCCAGCAGTGCCTCGCTATTCACCGGGGAGCTGTTTTTT. V gene TRBV10-1 combines with J gene TRBJ2-2; D unresolved. This CDR3 contains 14 residues. Trimming left V 4 bases short and J 4 bases short, with 10 bases between. Germline V gene data show CDR1 as WNHNN and CDR2 as SYGVQD (reference sequence).

This chain links TRBV12-3 or TRBV12-4 with TRBJ2-5; perhaps TRBD2 as D (6 bases). The CDR3 contains 15 residues. V was pared by 3 bases and J by 1 base, with 12 bases between. The CDR3 DNA is TGTGCCAGCAGTTTCCGGGGAGGTTTCCAAGAGACCCAGTACTTC. It yields the protein CASSFRGGFQETQYF.

This clonotype has just a few counts. The chain links TRBV12-3 or TRBV12-4 to TRBJ2-5; D possibly uses TRBD1 or TRBD2 (5 bases each). The CDR3 totals 13 residues. The V end lost 7 bases, the J end lost 0 bases, and 9 bases lay between the germline ends. The CDR3 DNA follows: TGTGCCAGCACCTGGGGGTACCAAGAGACCCAGTACTTC. This sequence encodes CASTWGYQETQYF.

J is TRBJ1-4 and V is TRBV7-2; 7 nucleotides agree with TRBD1. Germline CDR1 and CDR2: SGHTA and FQGNSA. Trimming at V came to 5 bases and at J to 7 bases, leaving 7 bases not matched to a gene. The CDR3 covers 14 residues. The CDR3 loop reads CASSRDRGSEKLFF. CDR3 coding DNA: TGTGCCAGCAGCCGGGACAGAGGGAGTGAAAAACTGTTTTTT. Full variable domain (missing parts from reference TRBV7-2 and TRBJ1-4): GAGVSQSPSNKVTEKGKDVELRCDPISGHTALYWYRQSLGQGLEFLIYFQGNSAPDKSGLPSDRFSAERTGGSVSTLTIQRTQQEDSAVYLCASSRDRGSEKLFFGSGTQLSVL.

This clonotype was counted a few times. This chain joins TRBV15 and TRBJ1-3, with D possibly TRBD1 on 6 matching bases. This CDR3 is built from 17 residues. V was trimmed by 2 bases and J by 0 bases, leaving 14 bases between them. The germline V gene encodes CDR1 LNHNV and CDR2 YYDKDF (reference sequence). CDR3 sequence (DNA): TGTGCCACCAGCAGACTGGCAGGGGCCACCTCTGGAAACACCATATATTTT. Protein sequence: CATSRLAGATSGNTIYF.

V and J are TRBV14 and TRBJ2-4; 11 positions agree with TRBD1. This CDR3 is 15 amino acids long. Germline-derived CDR1 and CDR2 are SGHDN and FVKESK. The junction had 7 bases not matched to a gene; V was cut back by 3 bases and J by 9 bases. CDR3 residues: CASSQTDRGRVIQYF. The DNA of the CDR3 is TGTGCCAGCAGCCAGACGGACAGGGGGCGCGTCATTCAGTACTTC.

J is TRBJ1-1 and V is TRBV7-6; TRBD1 might be the D (5 bases). Between the trimmed V and J ends, which lost 3 bases and 8 bases, there was a span of 13 bases. The CDR3 contains 13 residues. Germline CDR1 is SGHVS and CDR2 is FNYEAQ. CDR3 protein: CASSLGTEGEAFF. The CDR3 DNA sequence: TGTGCCAGCAGCTTGGGGACCGAGGGGGAAGCTTTCTTT.

This clonotype came up a few times. The chain links TRBV20-1 to TRBJ1-5; D is possibly TRBD1 (5 bases). The CDR3 extends over 12 amino acids. CDR1 and CDR2 (germline): DFQATT, SNEGSKA (reference sequence). Trimming pared 5 bases from V and 4 bases from J, leaving 9 bases between. The CDR3 DNA follows: TGCAGTGCTCAGAGGGGAAATCAGCCCCAGCATTTT. Protein sequence: CSAQRGNQPQHF.

This chain uses TRBV18 with TRBJ2-3, with D unresolved. This CDR3 has 12 residues. The V gene's germline CDR1 is KGHSH and CDR2 LQKENI. The germline V and J ends were trimmed by 2 bases and 7 bases, with 7 bases remaining between them. The CDR3 spells CASSPEANTQYF. The DNA for the CDR3 is TGTGCCAGCTCACCAGAGGCGAATACGCAGTATTTT.

This CDR3 reads CASSFMHEQYV. In DNA, the CDR3 is TGTGCCAGCAGCTTTATGCACGAGCAGTACGTC. V gene TRBV7-9 combines with J gene TRBJ2-7; D ambiguous. The CDR3 is 11 amino acids. V shed 3 bases and J shed 5 bases, with 5 bases lying between them. Germline lookup yields CDR1 SEHNR and CDR2 FQNEAQ (reference sequence).

This clonotype was observed a handful of times. The rearrangement joins TRBV28 to TRBJ2-3; 7 positions agree with TRBD1. V lost 5 bases to trimming and J lost 2 bases; unmatched junction nucleotides: 4. This CDR3 has 14 amino acids. Germline V gene data show CDR1 as MDHEN and CDR2 as SYDVKM. CDR3 protein: CASSQTGYTDTQYF. CDR3 DNA: TGTGCCAGCAGTCAGACAGGGTACACAGATACGCAGTATTTT.